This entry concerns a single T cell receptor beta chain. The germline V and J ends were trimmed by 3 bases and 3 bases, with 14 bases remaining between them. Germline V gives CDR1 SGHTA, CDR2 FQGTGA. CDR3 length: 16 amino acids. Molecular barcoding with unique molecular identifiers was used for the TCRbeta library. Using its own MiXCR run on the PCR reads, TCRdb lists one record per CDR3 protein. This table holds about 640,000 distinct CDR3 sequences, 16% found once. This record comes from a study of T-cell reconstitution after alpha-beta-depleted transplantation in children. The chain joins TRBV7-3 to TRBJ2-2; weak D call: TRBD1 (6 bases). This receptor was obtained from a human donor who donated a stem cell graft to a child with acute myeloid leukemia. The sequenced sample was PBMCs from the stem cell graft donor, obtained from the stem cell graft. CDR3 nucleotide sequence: TGTGCCAGCAGCTTCCGGACAGTCAGGGACACCGGGGAGCTGTTTTTT. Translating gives CASSFRTVRDTGELFF. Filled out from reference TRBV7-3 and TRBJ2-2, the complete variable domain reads GAGVSQTPSNKVTEKGKYVELRCDPISGHTALYWYRQSLGQGPEFLIYFQGTGAADDSGLPNDRFFAVRPEGSVSTLKIQRTERGDSAVYLCASSFRTVRDTGELFFGEGSRLTVL.